This T cell receptor beta chain was observed in a study of T cell responses to AZD1222 COVID-19 vaccine. TCRdb's copy holds only in-frame clones and misses some; the assay was immunoSEQ multiplex PCR. The data contain about 100,000 clones, around 90% of them seen just once; the ten biggest clones take up 5% to 8%. About this clone: What it binds is unknown.

Study findings and constraints: No day 14 peak samples; only post-peak repertoires were characterized.

The CDR3 runs to 14 residues. The J segment lost 3 bases and the V segment lost 6 bases, leaving 3 bases of the junction unmatched. CDR1 and CDR2 from the germline V gene are SNHLY and FYNNEI. The sequence was collected from an adult who received the AZD1222 COVID-19 vaccine. Material: peripheral blood, obtained 28 days after the second AZD1222 dose. This chain connects TRBV2 to TRBJ1-2; TRBD1 matches 11 bases. This chain's CDR3 is CASRDRGLYYGYTF. DNA of the CDR3: TGTGCCAGCAGGGACAGGGGGCTTTACTATGGCTACACCTTC. The full variable domain, completed using reference TRBV2 and TRBJ1-2, is EPEVTQTPSHQVTQMGQEVILRCVPISNHLYFYWYRQILGQKVEFLVSFYNNEISEKSEIFDDQFSVERPDGSNFTLKIRSTKLEDSAMYFCASRDRGLYYGYTFGSGTRLTVV.